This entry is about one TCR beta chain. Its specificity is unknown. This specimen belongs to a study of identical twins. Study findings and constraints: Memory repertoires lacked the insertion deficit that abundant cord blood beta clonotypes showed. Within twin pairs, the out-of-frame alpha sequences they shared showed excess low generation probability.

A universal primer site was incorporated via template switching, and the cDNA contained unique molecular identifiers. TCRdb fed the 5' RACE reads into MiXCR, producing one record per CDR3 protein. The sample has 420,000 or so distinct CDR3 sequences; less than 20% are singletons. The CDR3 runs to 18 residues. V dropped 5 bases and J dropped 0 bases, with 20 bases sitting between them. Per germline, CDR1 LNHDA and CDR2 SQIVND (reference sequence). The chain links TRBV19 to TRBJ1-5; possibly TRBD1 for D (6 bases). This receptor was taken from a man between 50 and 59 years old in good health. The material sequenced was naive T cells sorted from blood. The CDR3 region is CASSPDRSVGYSNQPQHF. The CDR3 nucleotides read TGTGCCAGTAGTCCCGACAGGAGTGTTGGTTATAGCAATCAGCCCCAGCATTTT.